A selection of T cell receptor beta chains follows, all from one sample in a study of T cells in tuberculosis. Method: immunoSEQ multiplex PCR; TCRdb's copy keeps in-frame clones and lacks some. The table records 61,000 or so clones, 81% of them present only once. The sample comprised CD1b-GMM tetramer-negative cells sorted from PBMCs. Receptors were obtained from an adult woman with latent tuberculosis. Both conserved end residues are part of each CDR3. A D gene is named only where the DNA matches it firmly. Size tells how often a clone was seen (once, few, many) or the class of an expanded clone, and some rows leave it out.

CDR3: CASSPGQDNYGYTF
DNA: TGTGCCAGCAGCCCGGGACAGGACAACTATGGCTACACCTTC
V: TRBV11-3
D: TRBD1
J: TRBJ1-2
size: -

CDR3: CASSIDGETGGWTEAFF
DNA: TGTGCCAGTAGTATAGATGGGGAGACAGGGGGCTGGACTGAAGCTTTCTTT
V: TRBV19
D: TRBD1
J: TRBJ1-1
size: -

CDR3: CASSLDKRGALGTGELFF
DNA: TGTGCCAGCAGCTTAGATAAGCGGGGGGCCCTTGGGACCGGGGAGCTGTTTTTT
V: TRBV7-2
D: TRBD2
J: TRBJ2-2
size: -

CDR3: CASSLALGQGEQYF
DNA: TGTGCCAGCAGCTTAGCGCTAGGACAGGGCGAGCAGTACTTC
V: TRBV7-2
D: TRBD1
J: TRBJ2-7
size: -

CDR3: CASNPGQRAQPQHF
DNA: TGTGCCAGCAACCCGGGACAGAGGGCTCAGCCCCAGCATTTT
V: TRBV28
D: TRBD1
J: TRBJ1-5
size: -

CDR3: CASSPAGGGTGELFF
DNA: TGTGCCAGCTCACCAGCGGGAGGAGGCACCGGGGAGCTGTTTTTT
V: TRBV18
D: TRBD2
J: TRBJ2-2
size: -

CDR3: CASSGRGNQPQHF
DNA: TGTGCCAGCAGTGGGCGGGGAAATCAGCCCCAGCATTTT
V: TRBV2
D: -
J: TRBJ1-5
size: -

CDR3: CASSKEDLEGGYPYNEQFF
DNA: TGTGCCAGCAGCAAAGAGGATTTGGAAGGGGGCTACCCCTACAATGAGCAGTTCTTC
V: TRBV21-1
D: -
J: TRBJ2-1
size: medium-sized

CDR3: CASSQTGSKATNEKLFF
DNA: TGTGCCAGCAGCCAGACAGGGTCTAAAGCAACTAATGAAAAACTGTTTTTT
V: TRBV7-2
D: TRBD1
J: TRBJ1-4
size: -

CDR3: CASSLGDRVLYTF
DNA: TGTGCCAGCAGCTTAGGGGACAGGGTCCTCTACACCTTC
V: TRBV5-4
D: TRBD1
J: TRBJ1-2
size: -

CDR3: CATSRGETGEETQYF
DNA: TGTGCCACCAGCAGAGGCGAGACAGGGGAAGAGACCCAGTACTTC
V: TRBV15
D: TRBD1
J: TRBJ2-5
size: -

CDR3: CAISDRDSSYEQYF
DNA: TGTGCCATCAGTGACAGGGACAGCAGCTACGAGCAGTACTTC
V: TRBV10-3
D: TRBD1
J: TRBJ2-7
size: few

CDR3: CASSSVAGGSYEQYF
DNA: TGTGCCAGCAGCTCCGTAGCGGGGGGTTCCTACGAGCAGTACTTC
V: TRBV7-2
D: TRBD2
J: TRBJ2-7
size: -

CDR3: CASSQYPYDGSSYNEQFF
DNA: TGCGCCAGCAGTCAATATCCTTATGACGGGAGCTCCTACAATGAGCAGTTCTTC
V: TRBV23-1
D: -
J: TRBJ2-1
size: few

CDR3: CASSLGRGGTDTQYF
DNA: TGTGCCAGCAGCTTGGGCAGGGGAGGCACAGATACGCAGTATTTT
V: TRBV5-4
D: -
J: TRBJ2-3
size: -

CDR3: CASSFGNSGANVLTF
DNA: TGTGCCAGCAGCTTCGGGAACTCTGGGGCCAACGTCCTGACTTTC
V: TRBV7-9
D: -
J: TRBJ2-6
size: -

CDR3: CASSSQITAYEQYF
DNA: TGTGCCAGCAGCAGCCAGATAACAGCCTACGAGCAGTACTTC
V: TRBV5-4
D: -
J: TRBJ2-7
size: few

CDR3: CASSLEGTTNPRGNTEAFF
DNA: TGCGCCAGCAGCCTAGAGGGAACGACCAATCCCAGGGGGAACACTGAAGCTTTCTTT
V: TRBV4-1
D: -
J: TRBJ1-1
size: -

CDR3: CASSKEGLAVSKNSPLHF
DNA: TGTGCCAGCAGCAAAGAAGGACTCGCAGTAAGTAAAAATTCACCCCTCCACTTT
V: TRBV21-1
D: -
J: TRBJ1-6
size: -

CDR3: CASAYSGVEAFF
DNA: TGTGCCAGCGCTTACTCCGGGGTCGAAGCTTTCTTT
V: TRBV7-8
D: -
J: TRBJ1-1
size: few

CDR3: CASSFLGGMGNSPLHF
DNA: TGCGCCAGCAGCTTTTTGGGCGGGATGGGGAATTCACCCCTCCACTTT
V: TRBV5-1
D: -
J: TRBJ1-6
size: -

CDR3: CRIAGGNLYNEQFF
DNA: TGCAGAATAGCGGGGGGAAACCTTTACAATGAGCAGTTCTTC
V: TRBV29-1
D: TRBD2
J: TRBJ2-1
size: -

CDR3: CASSQDSEGGNQPQHF
DNA: TGTGCCAGCAGCCAAGATAGCGAAGGGGGTAATCAGCCCCAGCATTTT
V: TRBV4-2
D: -
J: TRBJ1-5
size: few

CDR3: CASSVRSGTSGGERTGELFF
DNA: TGTGCCAGCAGCGTGCGATCCGGGACTAGCGGGGGGGAACGCACCGGGGAGCTGTTTTTT
V: TRBV9
D: TRBD2
J: TRBJ2-2
size: -

CDR3: CASSLHDTGELFF
DNA: TGTGCCAGCAGTTTACATGACACCGGGGAGCTGTTTTTT
V: TRBV27
D: -
J: TRBJ2-2
size: few

CDR3: CASSLSTADVGELFF
DNA: TGTGCCAGCAGCTTATCGACAGCCGATGTCGGGGAGCTGTTTTTT
V: TRBV11-2
D: -
J: TRBJ2-2
size: -

CDR3: CASLRSGANVLTF
DNA: TGTGCCAGCTTGCGTTCTGGGGCCAACGTCCTGACTTTC
V: TRBV28
D: -
J: TRBJ2-6
size: -

CDR3: CASSLVGGGGNEQFF
DNA: TGTGCCAGCAGCTTAGTCGGGGGGGGTGGGAATGAGCAGTTCTTC
V: TRBV7-9
D: TRBD2
J: TRBJ2-1
size: -

CDR3: CAWSPRPGVITEAFF
DNA: TGTGCCTGGAGTCCTCGCCCAGGGGTCATTACTGAAGCTTTCTTT
V: TRBV30
D: -
J: TRBJ1-1
size: -

CDR3: CASRPPLKTGWHF
DNA: TGTGCCAGCCGACCCCCCCTAAAAACAGGTTGGCACTTC
V: TRBV6-5
D: -
J: TRBJ2-4
size: -

CDR3: CASSDVVVNQPQHF
DNA: TGCGCCAGCAGTGATGTTGTAGTCAATCAGCCCCAGCATTTT
V: TRBV10-2
D: -
J: TRBJ1-5
size: -

CDR3: CASSSGTGRAFF
DNA: TGTGCCAGCAGCTCAGGGACAGGGCGCGCTTTCTTT
V: TRBV5-8
D: TRBD1
J: TRBJ1-1
size: few

CDR3: CASGSRGRDTEAFF
DNA: TGTGCCAGCGGATCCAGGGGGCGGGACACTGAAGCTTTCTTT
V: TRBV6-5
D: TRBD1
J: TRBJ1-1
size: -

CDR3: CATSRDRLAGVYEYF
DNA: TGTGCCACCAGCAGAGATCGTCTAGCGGGAGTCTACGAGTATTTT
V: TRBV15
D: TRBD2
J: TRBJ2-3
size: -

CDR3: CASQGSLEAFF
DNA: TGTGCCAGCCAGGGCTCCCTTGAAGCTTTCTTT
V: TRBV19
D: -
J: TRBJ1-1
size: -

CDR3: CASSLRSPPGQGAKVSGYTF
DNA: TGCGCCAGCAGTCTCCGGAGCCCACCGGGACAGGGGGCAAAGGTAAGTGGCTACACCTTC
V: TRBV5-1
D: TRBD1
J: TRBJ1-2
size: few

CDR3: CASSRRTSGSNEQFF
DNA: TGTGCCAGCAGTCGGCGGACTAGCGGGTCCAATGAGCAGTTCTTC
V: TRBV7-2
D: TRBD2
J: TRBJ2-1
size: -

CDR3: CASSIAGTGGQGGYTF
DNA: TGTGCCAGTAGTATCGCCGGGACAGGGGGCCAAGGTGGCTACACCTTC
V: TRBV19
D: TRBD1
J: TRBJ1-2
size: -

CDR3: CASTQTGTGIGGYTF
DNA: TGTGCCAGCACACAAACCGGGACAGGGATTGGTGGCTACACCTTC
V: TRBV6-5
D: TRBD1
J: TRBJ1-2
size: -

CDR3: CASSPQRLPKNIQYF
DNA: TGTGCCAGCAGTCCCCAGCGGCTACCCAAAAACATTCAGTACTTC
V: TRBV27
D: -
J: TRBJ2-4
size: -

CDR3: CASSPTGGDETQYF
DNA: TGTGCCAGCAGCCCGACAGGGGGGGATGAGACCCAGTACTTC
V: TRBV7-7
D: TRBD1
J: TRBJ2-5
size: -

CDR3: CASSRATGGAKQYF
DNA: TGTGCCAGCAGCCGAGCCACAGGGGGCGCGAAGCAGTATTTT
V: TRBV14
D: TRBD1
J: TRBJ2-3
size: -

CDR3: CASRPLAGGKETQYF
DNA: TGTGCCAGCAGACCCCTAGCGGGGGGGAAAGAGACCCAGTACTTC
V: TRBV6-5
D: TRBD2
J: TRBJ2-5
size: -

CDR3: CASSSGQLYSNQPQHF
DNA: TGTGCCAGCAGTTCGGGACAACTGTATAGCAATCAGCCCCAGCATTTT
V: TRBV27
D: -
J: TRBJ1-5
size: -

CDR3: CASSENHIVQGAKYF
DNA: TGTGCCAGCAGTGAAAACCACATTGTTCAGGGGGCAAAGTATTTT
V: TRBV6-1
D: TRBD1
J: TRBJ2-3
size: -

CDR3: CASSTRQGRYRETQYF
DNA: TGTGCCAGCAGCACCAGACAGGGCAGGTATAGAGAGACCCAGTACTTC
V: TRBV7-6
D: TRBD1
J: TRBJ2-5
size: -

CDR3: CASTPPGQGNTGELFF
DNA: TGTGCCAGTACACCTCCGGGACAGGGGAACACCGGGGAGCTGTTTTTT
V: TRBV4-2
D: TRBD1
J: TRBJ2-2
size: -

CDR3: CASSFPDRLINYGYTF
DNA: TGTGCCAGCAGTTTTCCGGACAGACTGATTAACTATGGCTACACCTTC
V: TRBV28
D: -
J: TRBJ1-2
size: -

CDR3: CASSTPGGQYHEQYF
DNA: TGTGCCAGCAGTACGCCGGGCGGACAGTACCACGAGCAGTACTTC
V: TRBV21-1
D: -
J: TRBJ2-7
size: -

CDR3: CASSTGDTQYF
DNA: TGTGCCAGTAGTACCGGAGATACGCAGTATTTT
V: TRBV19
D: -
J: TRBJ2-3
size: once

CDR3: CASSRTGFTGELFF
DNA: TGTGCCAGCAGCAGGACTGGGTTTACCGGGGAGCTGTTTTTT
V: TRBV11-2
D: -
J: TRBJ2-2
size: -